This record looks at one TCR beta chain sequence and its context. The CDR3 consists of 15 residues. The V segment lost 5 bases and the J segment 2 bases; nucleotides outside the gene matches: 8. The germline gives CDR1 GTSNPN, CDR2 SVGIG (reference sequence). This record belongs to a study of T cell changes during pregnancy in multiple sclerosis. The assay was immunoSEQ multiplex PCR, and TCRdb's table has in-frame clones only and misses some. The table shows around 110,000 clones, with 85% to 95% occurring only once. This chain links TRBV30 with TRBJ1-5, with 8 bases that match TRBD1. Source: peripheral blood, taken after pregnancy. The origin of this receptor is a female donor with multiple sclerosis, enrolled in a pregnancy study. The CDR3 region is CAWSTDRGRNQPQHF. The CDR3 nucleotides read TGTGCCTGGTCAACCGACAGGGGACGCAATCAGCCCCAGCATTTT.